Following are 5 T cell receptor beta chains from one sample sequenced in a study of blood T cell repertoires in COVID-19. Clones were read by immunoSEQ multiplex PCR, and TCRdb kept only the in-frame ones, dropping some. The sample holds around 200,000 clones, approximately 87% seen once. What was sequenced was peripheral blood. The source of these receptors is a man aged 55 to 70 who had recovered from COVID-19.

The chain employs TRBV7-8 and TRBJ2-7; a possible D gene is TRBD1 (5 bases). Deletions cut 1 base from V and 2 bases from J, with 9 bases between. This CDR3 spans 14 amino acids. CDR1 and CDR2 (germline): SGHVS, FQNEAQ. As DNA, the CDR3 is TGTGCCAGCAGCTTAGTTACAGGAGCCTACGAGCAGTACTTC. Translation gives CASSLVTGAYEQYF.

The chain uses TRBV9 and TRBJ1-5, with no clear D. The CDR3 contains 13 residues. Trimming cost V 4 bases and J 3 bases, with 8 bases left between them. Germline lookup yields CDR1 SGDLS and CDR2 YYNGEE. The CDR3 region has the DNA TGTGCCAGCAGCCCCCGCGACAATCAGCCCCAGCATTTT. Translation: CASSPRDNQPQHF. Full variable domain (rest looked up from reference TRBV9 and TRBJ1-5): DSGVTQTPKHLITATGQRVTLRCSPRSGDLSVYWYQQSLDQGLQFLIQYYNGEERAKGNILERFSAQQFPDLHSELNLSSLELGDSALYFCASSPRDNQPQHFGDGTRLSIL.

This chain links TRBV5-6 with TRBJ2-5, with TRBD2 as a possible D gene (6 bases). CDR3 length: 17 residues. Germline CDR1 SGHDT, CDR2 YYEEEE. Between the trimmed V and J ends, which lost 5 bases and 5 bases, there was a span of 25 bases. The CDR3 region has the DNA TGTGCCAGCAGTTCGCGAACCCTCGCGGGACGCGGGGAGACCCAGTACTTC. Its protein is CASSSRTLAGRGETQYF.

The chain is built from TRBV5-5 and TRBJ2-7; no clear D gene. Germline assignment: CDR1 SGHKS and CDR2 YYEKEE (reference sequence). The CDR3 contains 14 residues. The germline V and J ends were trimmed by 2 bases and 3 bases, with 12 bases remaining between them. The CDR3 region is CASSLQPGNYEQYF. CDR3 in DNA: TGTGCCAGCAGCTTACAGCCCGGCAACTACGAGCAGTACTTC.

The V call is TRBV6-5, the J call TRBJ1-1; D is undetermined. The germline CDR1 and CDR2 sequences are MNHEY and SVGAGI. The CDR3 loop spans 12 amino acids. Trimming shortened V by 2 bases and J by 4 bases, and 5 bases separated the two germline ends. CDR3: CASSYGRTEAFF. The CDR3 region has the DNA TGTGCCAGCAGTTACGGGCGCACTGAAGCTTTCTTT.